This TCR beta chain originates from a study of T cells in Graves' hyperthyroidism and ophthalmopathy (dated by TCRdb to between 2019 and 2020). With regard to the full study: Peripheral blood was sampled at the time of initial diagnosis, prior to any treatment. To identify distinguishing TCR V-J signatures, a discovery cohort of around 100 patients was used, comprising 40 to 45 with Graves' ophthalmopathy and some 60 with stable Graves' hyperthyroidism. Once sampling was done, hyperthyroidism patients were given methimazole at a starting dose of 30 mg daily, whereas ophthalmopathy patients were given high-dose intravenous methylprednisolone. Thyroid tissue and blood T-cell repertoires from six Graves' hyperthyroidism patients were also compared in the study. The paper describes TCR Vbeta CDR3 sequencing of about 140 peripheral blood samples, made up of 43 ophthalmopathy patients, roughly 75 hyperthyroidism patients and 17 progressor patients. For training and testing, the approximately 92 patients in the discovery cohort were randomly divided in a 7:3 ratio. An independent validation cohort of around 19 hyperthyroidism patients and about 16 patients who later progressed to ophthalmopathy tested prospective prediction of ophthalmopathy. Summary of the overall study and its limitations: Ophthalmopathy was separated from stable hyperthyroidism by a 13 V-J signature model, with 85% to 90% sensitivity and about 81% specificity obtained in cross-validation and 80%/75% obtained in testing. No statistical method was used to fix the sample size in advance, and group allocation was not hidden from the investigators. Most expanded thyroid clonotypes (frequency above 0.001) were also found in blood, which suggests that blood repertoires may mirror thyroid immune responses. In validation, the model predicted progression to ophthalmopathy with approximately 71% sensitivity and approximately 72% specificity, a median of 6.5 months before onset.

Graves' hyperthyroidism was defined as stable when no progression to ophthalmopathy occurred over 18 months of follow-up. Hyperthyroidism patients were aged 18 to 65 years and newly diagnosed, with disease duration of less than 2 months. The study excluded patients with uncontrolled infections, other autoimmune diseases, pregnancy or lactation. Diagnoses were established on the basis of clinical symptoms, serum thyroxine and TRAb, thyroid ultrasound, and orbital computed tomography. PBMCs were separated from approximately 9.9 ml of fresh peripheral blood using Ficoll-Paque density gradient centrifugation. Total RNA was extracted using Trizol reagent, and RNA quality was assessed on an Agilent 2100 Bioanalyzer. This clonotype occurred a few times. This receptor's antigen is unknown. Per-nucleotide qualities are absent, and no much larger clonotype sits a single base away. The TCR beta CDR3 regions were amplified from RNA transcripts. The TCR CDR3 was subjected to a first round of RT-PCR using the HTBI primer set and the Qiagen OneStep RT-PCR kit. The libraries were constructed in a second round of multiplex PCR and then size-selected and purified. The libraries were sequenced on an Illumina HiSeq2000 using paired-end 100 bp reads. The authors processed their data as follows. Raw data were processed with SOAPnuke, discarding reads with adapters, uncalled bases, mean Phred below 15, or no exact constant-primer or identifier match. High-quality paired reads were merged with COPE v1.2.5, and unique nucleotide sequences were defined as clonotypes. MiTCR v1.1 was used to align clonotypes to the IMGT TRBV, TRBD and TRBJ reference segments. Only V-J combinations with frequency above 0.0001, covering 99% to 99.2% of repertoires, were analysed. The TCS score was defined as the ratio of F50 (clonal expansion) to E x V (chaos), calculated using BLOSUM62-based TCRdist between CDR3 peptides within each V-J. Welch's t-statistics and random forest reduced approximately 520 V-J features to roughly 13, which were used in a naive Bayes classifier (R e1071). The public reads were run again by TCRdb, first through fastp at Q25 and then through MiXCR, and only productive beta chains were kept. Rows merge per CDR3 protein into single entries with the most common DNA and genes. These V and J calls derive from TCRdb rather than the authors' analysis. Across this sample there are about 400,000 distinct CDR3 sequences, with about 15% seen only once. The ten largest clones add up to approximately 30% of the sample.

Including the terminal cysteine and phenylalanine, the CDR3 comprises 15 residues. CDR3 DNA is the only sequence kept; it has 45 bases, read in frame from the first base. Clipping removes 8 bases from V and 6 bases from J, with 11 as the unmatched junction base count. Sequences MGHDK (CDR1) and SYGVNS (CDR2) are obtained from the germline V gene. This clonotype was sampled from a woman in her twenties or thirties with Graves' hyperthyroidism. Sequenced material: blood. The rearranged segments are TRBV25-1 and TRBJ1-4; 8 of the junction bases match TRBD1. Here is the DNA: TGTGCCAGCCGCGAATCCGGGACAGGCTATGAAAAACTGTTTTTT. Its product reads: CASRESGTGYEKLFF.